These 20 T cell receptor beta chains were sequenced from one sample in a study of T cell repertoires in cytomegalovirus infection. Each CDR3 protein is one row after TCRdb ran MiXCR on the reads. The sample lists about 180,000 distinct CDR3 sequences; approximately 15% were seen once. The source material was PBMCs. These receptor sequences come from a human donor in good health (CMV status not recorded). Some clones in this sample may be carry-over from other donors' samples.

This clonotype was found a few times. This chain uses TRBV28 with TRBJ1-5; the D is unclear. CDR3 length: 15 residues. Germline CDR1 MDHEN, CDR2 SYDVKM. Trimming removed 1 base from V and 7 bases from J, with 14 bases in between. The CDR3 protein is CASSLLREKPQPQHF. The CDR3 DNA follows: TGTGCCAGCAGTTTATTAAGGGAAAAGCCGCAGCCCCAGCATTTT.

The chain carries TRBV7-2 and TRBJ2-5; 7 positions match TRBD1. After removal of 8 bases from V and 5 bases from J, the junction contained 11 bases not matched to a gene. The CDR3 totals 14 residues. Germline-derived CDR1 and CDR2 are SGHTA and FQGNSA. CDR3 residues: CTSGILTGMETQYF. As DNA, the CDR3 is TGTACCAGCGGCATCTTGACAGGGATGGAGACCCAGTACTTC.

This chain joins TRBV28 and TRBJ1-5; D gene ambiguous. CDR1 is MDHEN, CDR2 SYDVKM, per germline. The CDR3 sequence is 15 residues long. The V gene lost 2 bases and the J gene lost 4 bases, with 12 bases spanning the gap. The CDR3 bases are TGTGCCAGCAGTTTAAGCTCTATCGGAAATCAGCCCCAGCATTTT. Translated: CASSLSSIGNQPQHF.

The J gene is TRBJ2-3, the V gene TRBV20-1; D is unresolved. There are 13 residues in the CDR3. Trimming took 0 bases from V and 7 from J, leaving 11 bases between them. CDR1 is DFQATT, CDR2 SNEGSKA, per germline (reference sequence). CDR3 residues: CSARDPSVYTQYF. The DNA for the CDR3 is TGCAGTGCTAGAGATCCCAGCGTGTATACGCAGTATTTT.

This clonotype was seen more than once but under ten times. The chain uses TRBV7-3 and TRBJ2-7, with 9 positions matching TRBD1. Germline-derived CDR1 and CDR2 are SGHTA and FQGTGA. The CDR3 runs to 14 residues. After removal of 4 bases from V and 4 bases from J, the junction contained 5 bases not matched to a gene. The CDR3 here is CASSSGQGMYEQYF. CDR3 bases: TGTGCCAGCAGCTCCGGACAGGGGATGTACGAGCAGTACTTC.

This clonotype was counted many times. J is TRBJ1-1 and V is TRBV7-9; the D gene is possibly TRBD1 (6 bases). Germline CDR1 is SEHNR and CDR2 is FQNEAQ (reference sequence). Trimming stripped 7 bases from V and 4 bases from J, with 13 bases between. The CDR3 is 13 residues long. CDR3 sequence: CASTFEGVTEAFF. The CDR3, as DNA: TGTGCCAGCACCTTTGAGGGGGTCACTGAAGCTTTCTTT.

In its sample, this clonotype was seen many times. The chain carries TRBV12-3 or TRBV12-4 and TRBJ1-1; D is uncertain. The CDR3 loop spans 13 amino acids. The ends were cut back, 3 bases at V and 4 bases at J, with 9 bases in the middle. CDR3 residues: CASSLGFTTEAFF. The CDR3 DNA sequence: TGTGCCAGCAGTTTGGGGTTTACCACTGAAGCTTTCTTT.

This clonotype was seen more than once but under ten times. The chain couples TRBV5-1 to TRBJ1-1; weak D call: TRBD1 (5 bases). The CDR3 spans 12 residues. CDR1 and CDR2 from the germline V gene are SGHRS and YFSETQ. V lost 4 bases to trimming and J lost 4 bases, with 8 bases between them. CDR3 loop: CASSRGGTEAFF. CDR3 nucleotide sequence: TGCGCCAGCAGCCGGGGGGGCACTGAAGCTTTCTTT.

The chain carries TRBV6-1 and TRBJ2-7; 9 bases align to TRBD1. Germline-derived CDR1 and CDR2 are MNHNS and SASEGT. The CDR3 totals 15 residues. V trimming: 7 bases; J trimming: 6 bases; junction bases outside the gene matches: 13. CDR3 coding DNA: TGTGCCAGCAACCCCTTCCGGGACAGGGTGGCCGAGCAGTACTTC. Protein: CASNPFRDRVAEQYF.

The chain links TRBV12-3 or TRBV12-4 to TRBJ1-1, with D perhaps matching TRBD1 (5 bases). CDR3 length: 14 residues. Trimming pared 5 bases from V and 4 bases from J, leaving 14 bases between. The CDR3 bases are TGTGCCAGCAGTCCGGGGACGTGGATCACTGAAGCTTTCTTT. Protein sequence: CASSPGTWITEAFF.

The sample holds one count of this clonotype. The rearrangement links TRBV12-3 or TRBV12-4 to TRBJ2-1; D possibly corresponds to TRBD1 (6 bases). Trimming took 5 bases from V and 3 from J, leaving 14 bases between them. The CDR3 spans 15 residues. The CDR3 is CASSPPGVVYNEQFF. DNA of the CDR3: TGTGCCAGCAGTCCGCCAGGGGTTGTCTACAATGAGCAGTTCTTC.

This clonotype appeared a few times. V gene TRBV7-3 combines with J gene TRBJ2-4, with D unclear. V was pared by 5 bases and J by 2 bases, with 7 bases between. The CDR3 loop spans 13 amino acids. CDR1 and CDR2 (germline): SGHTA, FQGTGA. This chain's CDR3 is CASSPGPKNIQYF. CDR3 DNA sequence: TGTGCCAGCAGCCCCGGCCCCAAAAACATTCAGTACTTC.

In its sample, this clonotype was seen many times. The chain carries TRBV27 and TRBJ1-1; possible D gene TRBD1, 5 bases. The CDR3 sequence is 14 residues long. V gave up 2 bases and J gave up 6 bases, with 13 bases separating them. CDR1 is MNHEY and CDR2 is SMNVEV in the germline V gene (reference sequence). Here the CDR3 reads CASSLGVKGSEAFF. As DNA, the CDR3 is TGTGCCAGCAGTTTAGGGGTGAAGGGGTCTGAAGCTTTCTTT.

This sequence joins TRBV6-5 and TRBJ2-3; D remains ambiguous. This CDR3 is built from 14 residues. Germline V gene data show CDR1 as MNHEY and CDR2 as SVGAGI. The ends were cut back, 0 bases at V and 4 bases at J, with 8 bases in the middle. For the CDR3, the DNA is TGTGCCAGCAGTTACTCAACGGGTGCAGATACGCAGTATTTT. Translation: CASSYSTGADTQYF.

The chain employs TRBV6-2 or TRBV6-3 and TRBJ2-7; perhaps TRBD2 as D (6 bases). Trimming shortened V by 7 bases and J by 4 bases, and 14 bases separated the two germline ends. Germline CDR1 is MNHEY and CDR2 is SVGEGT. This CDR3 is built from 13 residues. CDR3 amino acids: CASKGLLAYEQYF. The DNA of the CDR3 is TGTGCCAGCAAGGGACTGTTGGCGTACGAGCAGTACTTC.

With regard to this clonotype: This could be a read error, since a much larger clone is one nucleotide away. The rearrangement joins TRBV7-2 to TRBJ1-1, with D maybe TRBD1 (5 bases). This CDR3 comprises 14 residues. Germline loops: CDR1 SGHTA, CDR2 FQGNSA. CDR3 in DNA: TGTGCCAGCAGCTTAGCGGGGGTTTCCACTGAAGCTCTCTTT. This encodes CASSLAGVSTEALF. Using reference TRBV7-2 and TRBJ1-1 for the parts outside the CDR3, the full variable domain is GAGVSQSPSNKVTEKGKDVELRCDPISGHTALYWYRQSLGQGLEFLIYFQGNSAPDKSGLPSDRFSAERTGGSVSTLTIQRTQQEDSAVYLCASSLAGVSTEALFGQGTRLTVV.

This clonotype has at least ten counts. This chain uses TRBV29-1 with TRBJ2-1; D unclear. Per germline, CDR1 SQVTM and CDR2 ANQGSEA. With 5 bases removed from V and 0 bases from J, the gap between germline ends came to 11 bases. The length of the CDR3 is 14 residues. CDR3 bases: TGCAGCGTTCGACCGATGAGCTCCTACAATGAGCAGTTCTTC. Amino acids: CSVRPMSSYNEQFF.

The V and J genes are TRBV6-2 or TRBV6-3 and TRBJ2-1; 12 bases are shared with TRBD2. The CDR3 covers 16 residues. Trimming removed 4 bases from V and 2 bases from J; junction bases left unmatched: 3. The germline V gene encodes CDR1 MNHEY and CDR2 SVGEGT. In nucleotides, the CDR3 is TGTGCCAGCAGTTCGACTAGCGGGAGACCCTACAATGAGCAGTTCTTC. Translation: CASSSTSGRPYNEQFF.

This clonotype was seen many times. The V call is TRBV28, the J call TRBJ2-6; D may be TRBD1 or TRBD2 (5 bases each). V was shortened by 9 bases and J by 2 bases, with 17 bases between the two germline ends. Germline loops: CDR1 MDHEN, CDR2 SYDVKM. The CDR3 consists of 16 residues. CDR3 DNA sequence: TGTGCCAGTGTCCCCCATGAGGGGCCTGGGGCCAACGTCCTGACTTTC. Translated: CASVPHEGPGANVLTF.

The chain recombines TRBV20-1 with TRBJ2-7; possibly TRBD1 for D (6 bases). The CDR3 extends over 12 amino acids. Looked up from germline, CDR1 is DFQATT and CDR2 is SNEGSKA (reference sequence). Trimming removed 6 bases from V and 3 bases from J, with 12 bases in between. CDR3 DNA sequence: TGCAGTGCCATGACGGACAGCTACGAGCAGTACTTC. It translates to CSAMTDSYEQYF.